Listed below are T cell receptor beta chains from one sample, sequenced in a study of cytomegalovirus exposure and HLA in healthy donors. Repertoires were generated with immunoSEQ multiplex PCR, while TCRdb's copy carries only in-frame clones and drops some. The data hold some 180,000 clones, with 73% observed a single time. The specimen sequenced was PBMCs. The receptors shown here come from a woman aged 18-29 years in good health and CMV-seropositive. Each CDR3 is given with its conserved first and last residue. D genes are given only for firm matches. Size tells how often a clone was seen (once, few, many) or the class of an expanded clone, and some rows leave it out.

j_gene: TRBJ2-7
v_gene: TRBV19
d_gene: TRBD1
abundance: NA
CDR3nt: TGTGCCAGTAAGGACAGGGGAACCTACGAGCAGTACTTC
CDR3aa: CASKDRGTYEQYF

j_gene: TRBJ2-1
v_gene: TRBV4-3
d_gene: TRBD2
abundance: NA
CDR3nt: TGCGCCAGCAGCCAAGATGTGACTAGCGGGACTTACAATGAGCAGTTCTTC
CDR3aa: CASSQDVTSGTYNEQFF

j_gene: TRBJ2-7
v_gene: TRBV7-9
d_gene: NA
abundance: NA
CDR3nt: TGTGCCAGCAGCTCTGGACTCATCTACGAGCAGTACTTC
CDR3aa: CASSSGLIYEQYF

j_gene: TRBJ2-3
v_gene: TRBV5-6
d_gene: NA
abundance: NA
CDR3nt: TGTGCCAGCTCCAGGGGGGCTAGCCTTGGCACAGATACGCAGTATTTT
CDR3aa: CASSRGASLGTDTQYF

j_gene: TRBJ2-7
v_gene: TRBV9
d_gene: NA
abundance: NA
CDR3nt: TGTGCCAGCAGCGTAGTTATTAGAGTACACTACATTGTCTGGGGCGCCGGTCTCGAGCAGTACTTC
CDR3aa: CASSVVIRVHYIVWGAGLEQYF

j_gene: TRBJ2-1
v_gene: TRBV6-5
d_gene: NA
abundance: NA
CDR3nt: TGTGCCAGCAGTACCAGGGATGAGCAGTTCTTC
CDR3aa: CASSTRDEQFF

j_gene: TRBJ2-7
v_gene: TRBV13
d_gene: TRBD1
abundance: once
CDR3nt: TGTGCCAGCAGCCCCCCGGGACAGAACTACGAGCAGTACTTC
CDR3aa: CASSPPGQNYEQYF

j_gene: TRBJ2-7
v_gene: TRBV19
d_gene: TRBD1
abundance: NA
CDR3nt: TGTGCCAGTAGTTCGCGGACAGGGGGCTCCTACGAGCAGTACTTC
CDR3aa: CASSSRTGGSYEQYF

j_gene: TRBJ1-2
v_gene: TRBV9
d_gene: NA
abundance: NA
CDR3nt: TGTGCCAGCAGCGTATCAGGAGGGCACCCTGGTGGAGGCTACACCTTC
CDR3aa: CASSVSGGHPGGGYTF

j_gene: TRBJ2-7
v_gene: TRBV6-5
d_gene: TRBD1
abundance: NA
CDR3nt: TGTGCCAGCAGTTTACTCGGCAGGGGGCCGACCTACGAGCAGTACTTC
CDR3aa: CASSLLGRGPTYEQYF

j_gene: TRBJ2-7
v_gene: TRBV28
d_gene: TRBD2
abundance: NA
CDR3nt: TGTGCCAGCAGTTTTTCGCGGGGGGGCGAGCAGTACTTC
CDR3aa: CASSFSRGGEQYF

j_gene: TRBJ2-7
v_gene: TRBV4-1
d_gene: TRBD2
abundance: NA
CDR3nt: TGCGCCAGCAGCCAAGTACTAGCGGACGAGCAGTACTTC
CDR3aa: CASSQVLADEQYF

j_gene: TRBJ1-2
v_gene: TRBV14
d_gene: NA
abundance: few
CDR3nt: TGTGCCAGCAGCCAAGGGCTAGGATATGGCTACACCTTC
CDR3aa: CASSQGLGYGYTF

j_gene: TRBJ2-3
v_gene: TRBV5-1
d_gene: TRBD1
abundance: NA
CDR3nt: TGCGCCAGCAGCAGGGACAGGGGGCTCACAGATACGCAGTATTTT
CDR3aa: CASSRDRGLTDTQYF

j_gene: TRBJ1-2
v_gene: TRBV9
d_gene: NA
abundance: NA
CDR3nt: TGTGCCAGCAGCGAGATACGGAACTGGGAGGATGGCTACACCTTC
CDR3aa: CASSEIRNWEDGYTF

j_gene: TRBJ1-6
v_gene: TRBV4-1
d_gene: TRBD1
abundance: NA
CDR3nt: TGCGCCAGCAGCCAAGTGGGACAGGCGACCTCAAATTCACCCCTCCACTTT
CDR3aa: CASSQVGQATSNSPLHF

j_gene: TRBJ2-7
v_gene: TRBV5-4
d_gene: TRBD2
abundance: NA
CDR3nt: TGTGCCAGCAGACGGGACTTAGCGGGGGAAGTCTACGAGCAGTACTTC
CDR3aa: CASRRDLAGEVYEQYF

j_gene: TRBJ1-2
v_gene: TRBV7-2
d_gene: TRBD1
abundance: few
CDR3nt: TGTGCCAGCAGCCCCGGGACAGGGTTCTATGGCTACACCTTC
CDR3aa: CASSPGTGFYGYTF

j_gene: TRBJ1-2
v_gene: TRBV12-5
d_gene: NA
abundance: once
CDR3nt: TGTGCTAGTGGTTTGGTACACCTAGGAGAGAACTATGGCTACACCTTC
CDR3aa: CASGLVHLGENYGYTF

j_gene: TRBJ2-3
v_gene: TRBV21-1
d_gene: NA
abundance: NA
CDR3nt: TGTGCCAGCAGCGTGCGGGGGGAGGCTGGGGGCGCGAGCACAGATACGCAGTATTTT
CDR3aa: CASSVRGEAGGASTDTQYF

j_gene: TRBJ2-3
v_gene: TRBV10-3
d_gene: TRBD2
abundance: NA
CDR3nt: TGTGCCCACGCCGGGACTAGCGGGGGGGGGCCGGATACGCAGTATTTT
CDR3aa: CAHAGTSGGGPDTQYF

j_gene: TRBJ1-1
v_gene: TRBV4-3
d_gene: NA
abundance: NA
CDR3nt: TGCGCCAGCAGCCAGGCCGGGGAGTCTGAAGCTTTCTTT
CDR3aa: CASSQAGESEAFF

j_gene: TRBJ2-3
v_gene: TRBV6-4
d_gene: TRBD2
abundance: few
CDR3nt: TGTGCCAGCAGTGCATCGGCGGGGGGGAGTTCAGATACGCAGTATTTT
CDR3aa: CASSASAGGSSDTQYF

j_gene: TRBJ2-2
v_gene: TRBV15
d_gene: NA
abundance: once
CDR3nt: TGTGCCACCAGCAGAGATCCGGGTCTAAGCACCGGGGAGCTGTTTTTT
CDR3aa: CATSRDPGLSTGELFF

j_gene: TRBJ2-1
v_gene: TRBV7-2
d_gene: NA
abundance: NA
CDR3nt: TGTGCCAGCAGCGATACCGGGGGAAATTTCTACAATGAGCAGTTCTTC
CDR3aa: CASSDTGGNFYNEQFF

j_gene: TRBJ1-2
v_gene: TRBV7-2
d_gene: TRBD1
abundance: NA
CDR3nt: TGTGCCAGCAGCTTAGGGACAGGGAAAAACTATGGCTACACCTTC
CDR3aa: CASSLGTGKNYGYTF

j_gene: TRBJ2-7
v_gene: TRBV2
d_gene: NA
abundance: NA
CDR3nt: TGTGCCAGCAGCCTTGGCGGTTCCTACGAGCAGTACTTC
CDR3aa: CASSLGGSYEQYF

j_gene: TRBJ1-1
v_gene: TRBV7-6
d_gene: TRBD1
abundance: NA
CDR3nt: TGTGCCAGCAGCGAAGGGGGCGCCGACACTGAAGCTTTCTTT
CDR3aa: CASSEGGADTEAFF

j_gene: TRBJ2-5
v_gene: TRBV5-1
d_gene: TRBD1
abundance: NA
CDR3nt: TGCGCCAGCAGTTCCTCCGGGACAGGGGAGACCCAGTACTTC
CDR3aa: CASSSSGTGETQYF

j_gene: TRBJ1-4
v_gene: TRBV2
d_gene: NA
abundance: NA
CDR3nt: TGTGCCAGCAGTGGGTTGAAGCCAACTAATGAAAAACTGTTTTTT
CDR3aa: CASSGLKPTNEKLFF

j_gene: TRBJ2-7
v_gene: TRBV6-1
d_gene: NA
abundance: NA
CDR3nt: TGTGCCAGCAACATTGGACAGACCTACGAGCAGTACTTC
CDR3aa: CASNIGQTYEQYF

j_gene: TRBJ2-5
v_gene: TRBV4-2
d_gene: NA
abundance: NA
CDR3nt: TGTGCCAGCAGCTTCGGATCCCGAGGAGAGACCCAGTACTTC
CDR3aa: CASSFGSRGETQYF

j_gene: TRBJ1-1
v_gene: TRBV9
d_gene: TRBD1
abundance: NA
CDR3nt: TGTGCCAGCAGCGGGACAGGTAGGGTAGCCGCTGAAGCTTTCTTT
CDR3aa: CASSGTGRVAAEAFF

j_gene: TRBJ2-2
v_gene: TRBV7-9
d_gene: NA
abundance: few
CDR3nt: TGTTCCAGCAGCTGGGTTAGCTACACCGGGGAGCTGTTTTTT
CDR3aa: CSSSWVSYTGELFF

j_gene: TRBJ2-7
v_gene: TRBV2
d_gene: TRBD1
abundance: NA
CDR3nt: TGTGCCAGCAGTTTGGAGGCAGGGGGCGGCGAGCAGTACTTC
CDR3aa: CASSLEAGGGEQYF

j_gene: TRBJ2-2
v_gene: TRBV29-1
d_gene: NA
abundance: once
CDR3nt: TGCAGCGTTGTTTGGGGGGTCAACACCGGGGAGCTGTTTTTT
CDR3aa: CSVVWGVNTGELFF

j_gene: TRBJ1-1
v_gene: TRBV18
d_gene: NA
abundance: NA
CDR3nt: TGTGCCAGCTCACTAGCAGCCCCGACAGCCCATATGAACACTGAAGCTTTCTTT
CDR3aa: CASSLAAPTAHMNTEAFF

j_gene: TRBJ2-4
v_gene: TRBV5-1
d_gene: TRBD2
abundance: NA
CDR3nt: TGCGCCAGCAGCCCGTTTGCGGGGGAGGGATACGGAAACATTCAGTACTTC
CDR3aa: CASSPFAGEGYGNIQYF

j_gene: TRBJ1-2
v_gene: TRBV6-5
d_gene: NA
abundance: NA
CDR3nt: TGTGCCAGCAGTGAACCCAGGGTGGGCTATGGCTACACCTTC
CDR3aa: CASSEPRVGYGYTF

j_gene: TRBJ1-1
v_gene: TRBV28
d_gene: TRBD1
abundance: few
CDR3nt: TGTGCCAGCAGCAACACAGGGGGTAGGACTGAAGCTTTCTTT
CDR3aa: CASSNTGGRTEAFF

j_gene: TRBJ1-1
v_gene: TRBV5-1
d_gene: NA
abundance: NA
CDR3nt: TGCGCCAGCAGCCCGTCCGGGACATCAAACACTGAAGCTTTCTTT
CDR3aa: CASSPSGTSNTEAFF

j_gene: TRBJ2-7
v_gene: TRBV10-3
d_gene: TRBD1
abundance: NA
CDR3nt: TGTGCCACCCGGAGGACAGGGATGTCCTACGAGCAGTACTTC
CDR3aa: CATRRTGMSYEQYF

j_gene: TRBJ2-7
v_gene: TRBV19
d_gene: TRBD1
abundance: few
CDR3nt: TGTGCCAGTAGTCGCTCCGGGGGACAGGGGGTCTACGAGCAGTACTTC
CDR3aa: CASSRSGGQGVYEQYF

j_gene: TRBJ2-7
v_gene: TRBV28
d_gene: NA
abundance: NA
CDR3nt: TGTGCCAGCATGGGGAGGATATACGAGCAGTACTTC
CDR3aa: CASMGRIYEQYF

j_gene: TRBJ1-1
v_gene: TRBV11-2
d_gene: NA
abundance: NA
CDR3nt: TGTGCCAGCAGCTTAGCAGGGGACACTGAAGCTTTCTTT
CDR3aa: CASSLAGDTEAFF

j_gene: TRBJ2-7
v_gene: TRBV14
d_gene: TRBD1
abundance: medium-sized
CDR3nt: TGTGCCAGCGGGACAGTCTCCTACGAGCAGTACTTC
CDR3aa: CASGTVSYEQYF

j_gene: TRBJ2-1
v_gene: TRBV2
d_gene: NA
abundance: few
CDR3nt: TGTGCCAGCAGGTCTAGAAACAATGAGCAGTTCTTC
CDR3aa: CASRSRNNEQFF

j_gene: TRBJ1-5
v_gene: TRBV30
d_gene: TRBD1
abundance: NA
CDR3nt: TGTGCCTGGAGTGGTGGGACAGGGGGCCGAAATCAGCCCCAGCATTTT
CDR3aa: CAWSGGTGGRNQPQHF

j_gene: TRBJ2-3
v_gene: TRBV10-3
d_gene: NA
abundance: NA
CDR3nt: TGTGCCATCAGTGAGTTCGGCACAGATACGCAGTATTTT
CDR3aa: CAISEFGTDTQYF

j_gene: TRBJ2-5
v_gene: TRBV9
d_gene: NA
abundance: NA
CDR3nt: TGTGCCAGCAGCTTGTGGCTAGCGCCTATAATAGGAGAGACCCAGTACTTC
CDR3aa: CASSLWLAPIIGETQYF

j_gene: TRBJ2-7
v_gene: TRBV6-5
d_gene: TRBD1
abundance: NA
CDR3nt: TGTGCCAGCAGTTACACCCGGGACAGTACCTACGAGCAGTACTTC
CDR3aa: CASSYTRDSTYEQYF